This TCR beta chain was identified in a study of T cell responses to AZD1222 COVID-19 vaccine. The repertoire was sequenced with immunoSEQ multiplex PCR; TCRdb's copy has only in-frame clones and lacks some. Here the sample spans 150,000 to 200,000 clones, around 92% being singletons. Study-wide points: Dominant at 160-218 and 743-854, vaccine-associated CD4 TCRs also spanned spike. Only a handful of AZD1222 recipients, five to seven in all, had baseline seropositivity.

Germline CDR1 and CDR2: SQVTM and ANQGSEA. The CDR3 is made up of 13 amino acids. V lost 6 bases to trimming and J lost 5 bases; unmatched junction nucleotides: 9. Remarks on this clone: Antigen unknown.

This receptor was identified in an adult in good health. The sample was peripheral blood, taken on day 0 of MenACWY control vaccination. V and J are TRBV29-1 and TRBJ1-2; TRBD1 aligns across 7 bases. CDR3 nucleotide sequence: TGCAGCGTCGTAAAGGGGACAGCATATGGCTACACCTTC. Its protein is CSVVKGTAYGYTF.